One TCR beta chain is described in this entry. The data belong to a study of T cells in Graves' hyperthyroidism and ophthalmopathy. Overall study: Before any treatment, at initial diagnosis, peripheral blood was collected.

Amplified TCR beta CDR3 regions came from RNA transcripts. The TCR CDR3 was amplified in a first-round RT-PCR using the HTBI primer set. TCRdb ran MiXCR on the multiplex PCR reads and lists one entry per CDR3 protein. The sample gives a few hundred thousand distinct CDR3 sequences, approximately 25% of which show up once; less than 75% is in the top ten. The CDR3 totals 20 residues. Germline V CDR1 and CDR2: MNHNS, SASEGT. V shed 10 bases and J shed 0 bases, with 31 bases lying between them. Sequenced sample: blood. The origin of this receptor is a man aged 50 to 60 with Graves' hyperthyroidism. The chain is built from TRBV6-1 and TRBJ1-3; weak D call: TRBD1 (5 bases). The CDR3 here is CATLIRGRPGADHSGNTIYF. The DNA for the CDR3 is TGTGCCACCCTCATCCGGGGCCGACCCGGGGCGGACCACTCTGGAAACACCATATATTTT.